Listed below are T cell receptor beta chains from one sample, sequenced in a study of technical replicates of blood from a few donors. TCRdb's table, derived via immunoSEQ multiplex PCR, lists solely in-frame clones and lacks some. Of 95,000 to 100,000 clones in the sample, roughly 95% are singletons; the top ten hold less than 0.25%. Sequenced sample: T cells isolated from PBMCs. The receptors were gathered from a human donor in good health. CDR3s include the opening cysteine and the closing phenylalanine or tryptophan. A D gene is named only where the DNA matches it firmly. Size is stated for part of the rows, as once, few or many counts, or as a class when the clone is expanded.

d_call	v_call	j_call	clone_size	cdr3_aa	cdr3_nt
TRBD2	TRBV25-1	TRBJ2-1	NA	CASNQAGGAYNEQFF	TGTGCCAGCAACCAAGCGGGGGGGGCCTACAATGAGCAGTTCTTC
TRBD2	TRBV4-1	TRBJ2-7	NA	CASSQGGHGGAYEQYF	TGCGCCAGCAGCCAAGGGGGGCACGGGGGGGCCTACGAGCAGTACTTC
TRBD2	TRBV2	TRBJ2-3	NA	CASKVLGLAGTDTQYF	TGTGCCAGCAAAGTGTTAGGACTAGCGGGAACTGATACGCAGTATTTT
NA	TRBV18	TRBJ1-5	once	CASSPVSGESNQPQHF	TGTGCCAGCTCACCTGTGTCAGGGGAGAGCAATCAGCCCCAGCATTTT
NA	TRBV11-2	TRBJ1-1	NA	CASSLATGSRAFF	TGTGCCAGCAGCTTGGCAACAGGGAGTAGAGCTTTCTTT
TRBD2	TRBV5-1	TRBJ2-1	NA	CASSLAGLAGFNEQFF	TGCGCCAGCAGCTTGGCAGGACTAGCGGGTTTCAATGAGCAGTTCTTC
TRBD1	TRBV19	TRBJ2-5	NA	CASNRGDKETQYF	TGTGCCAGTAACAGGGGAGATAAGGAGACCCAGTACTTC
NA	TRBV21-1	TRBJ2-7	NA	CASSKSAGRSCEQYF	TGTGCCAGCAGCAAATCTGCCGGAAGGAGTTGCGAGCAGTACTTC
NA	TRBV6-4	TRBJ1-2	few	CASSEAAGLYGYTF	TGTGCCAGCAGTGAAGCAGCGGGACTCTATGGCTACACCTTC
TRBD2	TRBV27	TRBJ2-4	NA	CASSLTSGKRGIQYF	TGTGCCAGCAGTCTGACTAGCGGGAAAAGGGGCATTCAGTACTTC
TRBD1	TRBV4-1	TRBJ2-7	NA	CASSQGGTGDYEQYF	TGCGCCAGCAGCCAAGGTGGGACAGGGGACTACGAGCAGTACTTC
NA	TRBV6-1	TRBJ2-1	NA	CASSEGAVRWRGDLSSYNEQFF	TGTGCCAGCAGTGAAGGGGCTGTTCGATGGAGGGGTGACCTAAGCTCCTACAATGAGCAGTTCTTC
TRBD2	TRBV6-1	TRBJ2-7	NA	CASSSSGSTYEQYF	TGTGCCAGCAGTTCTAGCGGATCAACCTACGAGCAGTACTTC
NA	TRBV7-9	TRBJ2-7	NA	CASSLEGDFYEQYF	TGTGCCAGCAGCTTAGAGGGGGATTTCTACGAGCAGTACTTC
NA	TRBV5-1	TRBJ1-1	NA	CASSLAGTTGTEAFF	TGCGCCAGCAGCTTGGCGGGGACTACCGGCACTGAAGCTTTCTTT
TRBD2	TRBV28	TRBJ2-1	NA	CASSIRTSGSWGEQFF	TGTGCCAGCAGCATTCGGACTAGCGGGAGCTGGGGTGAGCAGTTCTTC
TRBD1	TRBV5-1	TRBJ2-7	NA	CASSYGQGAIYEQYF	TGCGCCAGCAGCTATGGACAGGGGGCGATTTACGAGCAGTACTTC
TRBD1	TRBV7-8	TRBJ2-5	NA	CASSLVVGQGWETQYF	TGTGCCAGCAGCTTAGTCGTGGGACAGGGGTGGGAGACCCAGTACTTC
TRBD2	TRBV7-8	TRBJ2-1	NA	CASSLGLAETDEQFF	TGTGCCAGCAGCTTAGGCCTAGCGGAAACTGATGAGCAGTTCTTC
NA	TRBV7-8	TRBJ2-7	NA	CASSPLIASSSYEQYF	TGTGCCAGCAGCCCCTTGATTGCGTCAAGCTCCTACGAGCAGTACTTC
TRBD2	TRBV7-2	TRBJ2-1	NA	CASTRTSGVGEQFF	TGTGCCAGCACCCGGACTAGCGGTGTAGGTGAGCAGTTCTTC
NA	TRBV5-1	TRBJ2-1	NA	CASSLSGTPQYNEQFF	TGCGCCAGCAGCTTGTCCGGGACTCCACAATACAATGAGCAGTTCTTC
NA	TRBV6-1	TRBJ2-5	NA	CASSEFGGRETQYF	TGTGCCAGCAGTGAGTTCGGGGGGCGCGAGACCCAGTACTTC
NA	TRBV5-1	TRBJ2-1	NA	CASSSARLDLNEQFF	TGCGCCAGCAGCTCCGCGAGACTAGATTTGAATGAGCAGTTCTTC
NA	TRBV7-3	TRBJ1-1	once	CASSFAGSTEAFF	TGTGCCAGCAGCTTTGCAGGAAGCACTGAAGCTTTCTTT
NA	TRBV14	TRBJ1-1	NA	CASSLIQGIEAFF	TGTGCCAGCAGCCTTATCCAGGGTATTGAAGCTTTCTTT